Described below is a single T cell receptor beta chain sequence and its context. This clone was detected once. Its antigen remains unidentified. Nothing much larger sits one base from this clone, and base qualities are not available. This specimen's time point label, per the study, means: week 11, during vaccination. A 20-mer mutant IDH1 peptide at 300 micrograms in Montanide made up each vaccine dose, which was injected subcutaneously together with topical imiquimod. Donors had newly diagnosed WHO grade 3 or 4 IDH1-mutant astrocytomas with loss of nuclear ATRX. The samples were drawn from NOA16, a multicentre, single-arm, open-label phase I trial in Germany that tested a mutant IDH1 peptide vaccine in humans for the first time. Genomic DNA for TCRB sequencing was extracted from EDTA blood using the DNeasy Blood and Tissue Kit. The entry originates in a study of a mutant IDH1 vaccine in newly diagnosed glioma (dated by TCRdb to the early 2020s). Background for the entire study: Eight vaccinations were administered to patients in weeks 1, 3, 5, 7, 11, 15, 19 and 23, corresponding to visits V03 through V10. In the chemotherapy-containing groups, vaccination started alongside temozolomide cycles, whereas in patients who had radiotherapy alone it started 4-6 weeks after radiotherapy. Of the 25 to 40 patients who were treated, 62.5% were male and approximately 38% were female, and the mean age was around 43 years. Prior to enrollment, standard therapy consisting of radiotherapy alone, temozolomide alone, or radiochemotherapy with temozolomide had been administered to patients, with the combination being received by most patients. Peripheral blood was drawn at six visits: V03 (baseline), V05, V07, V10, V12 and V13. For exploratory analyses, longitudinal TCRB deep sequencing was carried out in more than 20 treated patients wherever samples were available. The investigation overall reported the following: PBMC samples for TCRB deep sequencing were selected based on availability. Changes in the top peripheral T cell clonotypes picked up by TCRB sequencing did not appear to be linked to pseudoprogression. According to the authors, sample limitations meant that analyses of patient blood samples could not be reproduced. Immune responses induced by the vaccine were seen in roughly 92% of patients across multiple MHC alleles.

Preparation of the library involved the immunoSEQ multiplex PCR assay. The hsTCRB Kit was used according to the manufacturer's protocol to amplify rearranged TCR beta chain sequences. An Illumina MiSeq was used to sequence the TCRB libraries. Processing in the source paper ran as follows. Demultiplexing, trimming and gene mapping were performed with the kit vendor's proprietary platform. TCRdb mirrors the immuneACCESS table, restricted to in-frame sequences. Some clones are absent from its copies; in checked studies, under half trace to an unresolved V gene, and the reason for the others is unknown. Clone size and the V and J calls come from that table; the DNA yielded D and trimming. The sample data list 60,000 to 75,000 clones, and under 90% of these were observed just once. The ten biggest clones cover 3.5% to 4.5% of the sample. Per the germline V gene, MNHGY is the CDR1 and SVAAGI is the CDR2. The CDR3 has 13 amino acids, counting the end cysteine and phenylalanine. Only the CDR3 portion is preserved as DNA: 39 bases, with reading frame beginning at the first base. Here V drops 11 bases and J drops 3 bases, and the junction holds 9 bases not matched to any gene.

The chain joins TRBV6-9 to TRBJ1-2; 7 central nucleotides agree with TRBD1. The receptor was isolated from a man aged 25-40 years with glioma. The sequencing used PBMCs, collected from a glioma patient whose treatment included an IDH1 peptide vaccine. The DNA sequence is TGTGCCTTTGCACCGGGACAGCACTATGGCTACACCTTC. Translated, it reads CAFAPGQHYGYTF.